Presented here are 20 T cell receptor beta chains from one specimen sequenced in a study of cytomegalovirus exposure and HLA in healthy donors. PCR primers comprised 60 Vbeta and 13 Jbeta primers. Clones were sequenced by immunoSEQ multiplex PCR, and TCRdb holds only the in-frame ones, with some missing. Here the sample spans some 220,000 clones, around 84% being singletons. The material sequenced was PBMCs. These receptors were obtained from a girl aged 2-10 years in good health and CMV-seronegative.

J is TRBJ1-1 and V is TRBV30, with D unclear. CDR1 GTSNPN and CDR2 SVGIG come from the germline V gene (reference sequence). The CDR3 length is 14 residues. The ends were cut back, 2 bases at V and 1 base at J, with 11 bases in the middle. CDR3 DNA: TGTGCCTGGAGTATTCCTCCGGGGAACACTGAAGCTTTCTTT. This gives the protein CAWSIPPGNTEAFF.

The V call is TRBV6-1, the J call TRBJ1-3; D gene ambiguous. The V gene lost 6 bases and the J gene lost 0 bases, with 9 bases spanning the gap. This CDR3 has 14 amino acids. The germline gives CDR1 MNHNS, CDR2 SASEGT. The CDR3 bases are TGTGCCAGCAGCTACGGGATCTCTGGAAACACCATATATTTT. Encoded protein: CASSYGISGNTIYF.

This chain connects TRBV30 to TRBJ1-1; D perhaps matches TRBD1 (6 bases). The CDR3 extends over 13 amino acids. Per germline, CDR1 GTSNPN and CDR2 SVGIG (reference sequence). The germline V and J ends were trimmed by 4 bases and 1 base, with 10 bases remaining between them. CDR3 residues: CAWNRVGNTEAFF. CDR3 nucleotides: TGTGCCTGGAACAGGGTGGGGAACACTGAAGCTTTCTTT.

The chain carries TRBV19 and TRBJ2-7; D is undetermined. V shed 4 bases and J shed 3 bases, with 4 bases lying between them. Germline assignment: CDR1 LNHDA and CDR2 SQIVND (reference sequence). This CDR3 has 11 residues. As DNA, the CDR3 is TGTGCCAGTAGTAACAGCTACGAGCAGTACTTC. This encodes CASSNSYEQYF.

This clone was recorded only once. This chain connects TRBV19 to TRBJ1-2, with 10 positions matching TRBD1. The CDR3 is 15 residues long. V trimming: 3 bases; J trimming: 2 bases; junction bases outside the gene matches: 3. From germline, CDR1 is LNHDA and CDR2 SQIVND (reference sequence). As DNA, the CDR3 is TGTGCCAGTAGTATTCCGGGACAGGGGAACTATGGCTACACCTTC. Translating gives CASSIPGQGNYGYTF.

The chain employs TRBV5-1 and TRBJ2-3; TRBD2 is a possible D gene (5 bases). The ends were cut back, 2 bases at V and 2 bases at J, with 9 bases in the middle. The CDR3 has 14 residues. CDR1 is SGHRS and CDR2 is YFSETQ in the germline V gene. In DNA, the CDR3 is TGCGCCAGCAGCTTAGTCCGGGACACAGATACGCAGTATTTT. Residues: CASSLVRDTDTQYF.

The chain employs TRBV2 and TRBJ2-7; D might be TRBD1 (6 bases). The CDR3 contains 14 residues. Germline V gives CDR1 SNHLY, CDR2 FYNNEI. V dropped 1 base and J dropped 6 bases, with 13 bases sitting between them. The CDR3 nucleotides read TGTGCCAGCAGTGAAGAGCAGGGGTCTCTCGAGCAGTACTTC. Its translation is CASSEEQGSLEQYF. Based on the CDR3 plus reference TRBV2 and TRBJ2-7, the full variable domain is EPEVTQTPSHQVTQMGQEVILRCVPISNHLYFYWYRQILGQKVEFLVSFYNNEISEKSEIFDDQFSVERPDGSNFTLKIRSTKLEDSAMYFCASSEEQGSLEQYFGPGTRLTVT.

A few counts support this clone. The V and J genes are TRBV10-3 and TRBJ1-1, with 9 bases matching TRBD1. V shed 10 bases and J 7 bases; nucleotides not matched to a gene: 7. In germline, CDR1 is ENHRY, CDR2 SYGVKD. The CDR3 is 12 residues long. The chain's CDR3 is CATSWDRVEAFF. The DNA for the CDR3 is TGTGCCACCTCCTGGGACAGGGTTGAAGCTTTCTTT.

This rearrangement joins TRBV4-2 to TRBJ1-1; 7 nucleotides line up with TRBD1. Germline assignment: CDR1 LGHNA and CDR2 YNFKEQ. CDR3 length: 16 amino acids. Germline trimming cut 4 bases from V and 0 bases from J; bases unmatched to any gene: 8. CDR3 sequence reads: CASSPRGQPLNTEAFF. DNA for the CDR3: TGTGCCAGCAGCCCGAGGGGACAGCCTTTGAACACTGAAGCTTTCTTT.

CDR3 DNA: TGTGCCAGTACCCCCGGCGGGTCCTCCTACGAGCAGTACTTC. Protein product: CASTPGGSSYEQYF. V is TRBV19 and J is TRBJ2-7, with D perhaps matching TRBD2 (5 bases). CDR3 length: 14 residues. V was shortened by 7 bases and J by 0 bases, with 13 bases between the two germline ends. The germline V gene encodes CDR1 LNHDA and CDR2 SQIVND (reference sequence).

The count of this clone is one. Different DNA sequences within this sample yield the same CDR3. The CDR3 is CASSVDRSSYNSPLHF. The CDR3 region has the DNA TGTGCCAGCAGTGTTGACAGGAGCTCCTATAATTCACCCCTCCACTTT. V gene TRBV2 combines with J gene TRBJ1-6; possible D gene TRBD1, 6 bases. The CDR3 length is 16 residues. Trimming shortened V by 4 bases and J by 0 bases, and 10 bases separated the two germline ends. The germline V gene encodes CDR1 SNHLY and CDR2 FYNNEI.

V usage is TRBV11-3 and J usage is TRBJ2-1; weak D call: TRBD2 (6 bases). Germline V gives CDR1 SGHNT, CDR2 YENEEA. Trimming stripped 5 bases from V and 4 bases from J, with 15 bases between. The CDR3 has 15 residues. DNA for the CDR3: TGTGCCAGCAGCCCCCTAAGTGCGGGGTACAATGAGCAGTTCTTC. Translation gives CASSPLSAGYNEQFF.

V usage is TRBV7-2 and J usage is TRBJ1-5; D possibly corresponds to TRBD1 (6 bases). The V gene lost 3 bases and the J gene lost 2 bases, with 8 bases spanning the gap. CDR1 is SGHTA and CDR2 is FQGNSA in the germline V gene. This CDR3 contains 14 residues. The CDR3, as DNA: TGTGCCAGCAGCTTGGGACACCGCAATCAGCCCCAGCATTTT. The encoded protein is CASSLGHRNQPQHF.

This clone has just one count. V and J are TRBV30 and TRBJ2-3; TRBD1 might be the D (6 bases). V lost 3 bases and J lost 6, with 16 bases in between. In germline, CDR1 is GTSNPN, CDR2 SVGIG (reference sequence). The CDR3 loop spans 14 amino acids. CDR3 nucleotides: TGTGCCTGGAGAACGGCAGGGGCGGCTGATACGCAGTATTTT. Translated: CAWRTAGAADTQYF.

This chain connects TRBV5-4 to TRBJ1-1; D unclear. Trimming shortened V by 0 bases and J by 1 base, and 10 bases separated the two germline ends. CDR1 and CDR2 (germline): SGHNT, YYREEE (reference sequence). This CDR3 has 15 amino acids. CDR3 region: CASSLGPLRNTEAFF. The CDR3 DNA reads TGTGCCAGCAGCTTGGGGCCTTTAAGGAACACTGAAGCTTTCTTT.

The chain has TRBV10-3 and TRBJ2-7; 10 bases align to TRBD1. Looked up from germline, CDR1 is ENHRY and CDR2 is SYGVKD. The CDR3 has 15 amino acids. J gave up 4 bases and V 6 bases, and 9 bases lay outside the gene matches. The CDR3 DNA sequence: TGTGCCATCAGGGCCGGGACAGGGGAAGCTTACGAGCAGTACTTC. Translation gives CAIRAGTGEAYEQYF.

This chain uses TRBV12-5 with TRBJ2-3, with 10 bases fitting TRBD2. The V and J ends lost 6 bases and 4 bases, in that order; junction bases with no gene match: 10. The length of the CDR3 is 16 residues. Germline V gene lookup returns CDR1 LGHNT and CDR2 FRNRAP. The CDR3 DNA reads TGTGCTAGTGGCCCTCCGACTAGCGGGCCTGCAGATACGCAGTATTTT. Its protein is CASGPPTSGPADTQYF.

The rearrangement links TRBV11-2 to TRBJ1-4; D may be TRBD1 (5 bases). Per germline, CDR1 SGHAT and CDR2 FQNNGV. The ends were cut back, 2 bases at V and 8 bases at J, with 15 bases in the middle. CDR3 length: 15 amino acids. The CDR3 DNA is TGTGCCAGCAGCTTACTGGGGGGGATCCGGGAAAAACTGTTTTTT. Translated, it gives CASSLLGGIREKLFF.

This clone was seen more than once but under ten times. CDR3 in amino acids: CASSQVLQLSAGELFF. CDR3 nucleotide sequence: TGCGCCAGCAGCCAAGTTCTACAGCTTAGTGCCGGGGAGCTGTTTTTT. The chain joins TRBV4-1 to TRBJ2-2, with D unresolved. Trimming pared 1 base from V and 6 bases from J, leaving 15 bases between. The CDR3 has 16 residues. Germline CDR1 MGHRA, CDR2 YSYEKL.

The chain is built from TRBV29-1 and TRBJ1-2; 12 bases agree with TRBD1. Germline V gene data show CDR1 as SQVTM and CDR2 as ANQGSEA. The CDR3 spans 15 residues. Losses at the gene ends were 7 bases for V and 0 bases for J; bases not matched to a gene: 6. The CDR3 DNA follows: TGCAGCGCCCCGGGACAGGGGGCAACTAACTATGGCTACACCTTC. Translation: CSAPGQGATNYGYTF.